These 32 T cell receptor beta chains share one sample of origin, sequenced in a study of blood T cell repertoires in COVID-19. The data were produced by immunoSEQ multiplex PCR, yet TCRdb's version contains in-frame clones alone and is incomplete. This sample has a few hundred thousand clones, with just under 90% found just once. Sequenced sample: peripheral blood. Source of these receptors: a woman between 50 and 59 years old with COVID-19, enrolled during active disease.

This chain connects TRBV6-5 to TRBJ2-5, with TRBD1 matching over 8 bases. The V gene's germline CDR1 is MNHEY and CDR2 SVGAGI. V trimming: 7 bases; J trimming: 5 bases; junction bases outside the gene matches: 6. CDR3 size: 13 residues. The CDR3 here is CASTQDREETQYF. Here the CDR3 DNA reads TGTGCCAGCACCCAGGACAGGGAGGAGACCCAGTACTTC.

The chain has TRBV9 and TRBJ1-5; TRBD1 aligns across 8 bases. This CDR3 is 23 amino acids long. V shed 0 bases and J 2 bases; nucleotides not matched to a gene: 25. CDR1 and CDR2 from the germline V gene are SGDLS and YYNGEE. The CDR3 bases are TGTGCCAGCAGCGTAGTATACAGGGGGTTTCGAATTGTCCATCCTAGTCGCAATCAGCCCCAGCATTTT. This translates into CASSVVYRGFRIVHPSRNQPQHF. The whole variable domain, filled in from reference TRBV9 and TRBJ1-5, reads DSGVTQTPKHLITATGQRVTLRCSPRSGDLSVYWYQQSLDQGLQFLIQYYNGEERAKGNILERFSAQQFPDLHSELNLSSLELGDSALYFCASSVVYRGFRIVHPSRNQPQHFGDGTRLSIL.

V and J are TRBV4-2 and TRBJ2-1; 7 bases are shared with TRBD1. The CDR3 consists of 15 residues. Looked up from germline, CDR1 is LGHNA and CDR2 is YNFKEQ. J was trimmed by 7 bases and V by 6 bases; bases with no gene match: 12. The DNA of the CDR3 is TGTGCCAGCAGGCGGACAGGCTCGGTATCGAATGAGCAGTTCTTC. Residues: CASRRTGSVSNEQFF.

This rearrangement joins TRBV15 to TRBJ1-1; possibly TRBD1 for D (5 bases). This CDR3 contains 16 residues. In germline, CDR1 is LNHNV, CDR2 YYDKDF (reference sequence). Trimming took off 0 bases at V and 0 bases at J, with 11 bases between the two ends. Here the CDR3 reads CATSRDRGAMNTEAFF. The CDR3 nucleotides read TGTGCCACCAGCAGAGATCGCGGGGCTATGAACACTGAAGCTTTCTTT.

The chain joins TRBV19 to TRBJ1-5; the D gene is possibly TRBD1 (6 bases). V was pared by 5 bases and J by 0 bases, with 17 bases between. CDR1 LNHDA and CDR2 SQIVND come from the germline V gene (reference sequence). This CDR3 contains 17 residues. This CDR3 reads CASSARRGGYSNQPQHF. The DNA of the CDR3 is TGTGCCAGTAGTGCCCGGCGAGGGGGTTATAGCAATCAGCCCCAGCATTTT.

The CDR3 is CASSQTSGPFYNSPLHF. CDR3 DNA sequence: TGTGCCAGCAGCCAAACTTCAGGGCCTTTTTATAATTCACCCCTCCACTTT. This chain links TRBV14 with TRBJ1-6, with D possibly being TRBD1 (5 bases). The CDR3 sequence is 17 residues long. V lost 2 bases to trimming and J lost 4 bases, with 15 bases between them. Germline V gene lookup returns CDR1 SGHDN and CDR2 FVKESK.

The chain has TRBV7-8 and TRBJ2-1; D unresolved. Germline V CDR1 and CDR2: SGHVS, FQNEAQ. V was cut by 1 base and J by 15 bases, with 13 bases left in between. The CDR3 sequence is 12 residues long. The CDR3 reads CASSLDELLLFF. The DNA for the CDR3 is TGTGCCAGCAGCTTAGATGAGCTCCTACTGTTCTTC.

CDR3 loop: CASSPQGAGDYEQYF. CDR3 sequence (DNA): TGTGCCAGCAGCCCCCAGGGAGCGGGAGATTACGAGCAGTACTTC. The V call is TRBV7-6, the J call TRBJ2-7, with 8 nucleotides matching TRBD2. The CDR3 has 15 amino acids. CDR1 and CDR2 from the germline V gene are SGHVS and FNYEAQ. The ends lost 5 bases at V and 4 bases at J; junction bases unmatched: 10. Based on the CDR3 plus reference TRBV7-6 and TRBJ2-7, the full variable domain is GAGVSQSPRYKVTKRGQDVALRCDPISGHVSLYWYRQALGQGPEFLTYFNYEAQQDKSGLPNDRFSAERPEGSISTLTIQRTEQRDSAMYRCASSPQGAGDYEQYFGPGTRLTVT.

V usage is TRBV3-1 (or the pseudogene TRBV3-2) and J usage is TRBJ1-1; D is unresolved. Per germline, CDR1 LGHDT and CDR2 YNNKEL (reference sequence). Trimming left V 4 bases short and J 6 bases short, with 12 bases between. The CDR3 runs 13 residues. The CDR3 loop reads CASSRRVEAEAFF. CDR3 sequence (DNA): TGTGCCAGCAGCCGAAGAGTAGAAGCTGAAGCTTTCTTT.

This chain links TRBV7-2 with TRBJ2-1; 10 bases agree with TRBD2. V shed 2 bases, J shed 2 bases, and the junction held 6 bases outside the gene matches. The CDR3 runs 17 residues. Germline V gene sequence: CDR1 SGHTA, CDR2 FQGNSA. The CDR3 DNA is TGTGCCAGCAGCTTAACGAAACTAGCGGGGCCCTACAATGAGCAGTTCTTC. Translation gives CASSLTKLAGPYNEQFF.

The chain employs TRBV7-8 and TRBJ2-1; TRBD2 aligns across 7 bases. V was pared by 3 bases and J by 4 bases, with 9 bases of the junction left unmatched. Per germline, CDR1 SGHVS and CDR2 FQNEAQ. This CDR3 region has 16 residues. The CDR3, as DNA: TGTGCCAGCAGCTTTATTCCTAGCGGAAAGTACAATGAGCAGTTCTTC. Protein product: CASSFIPSGKYNEQFF. The full variable domain, with the rest looked up from reference TRBV7-8 and TRBJ2-1, is GAGVSQSPRYKVAKRGQDVALRCDPISGHVSLFWYQQALGQGPEFLTYFQNEAQLDKSGLPSDRFFAERPEGSVSTLKIQRTQQEDSAVYLCASSFIPSGKYNEQFFGPGTRLTVL.

The V gene is TRBV9, the J gene TRBJ2-1; 7 bases line up with TRBD2. Looked up from germline, CDR1 is SGDLS and CDR2 is YYNGEE. After removal of 0 bases from V and 4 bases from J, the junction contained 7 bases not matched to a gene. This CDR3 contains 16 residues. This chain's CDR3 is CASSVAGGAIYNEQFF. The DNA of the CDR3 is TGTGCCAGCAGCGTAGCGGGGGGAGCGATTTACAATGAGCAGTTCTTC. Combining the CDR3 with reference TRBV9 and TRBJ2-1 gives the whole variable domain DSGVTQTPKHLITATGQRVTLRCSPRSGDLSVYWYQQSLDQGLQFLIQYYNGEERAKGNILERFSAQQFPDLHSELNLSSLELGDSALYFCASSVAGGAIYNEQFFGPGTRLTVL.

The rearrangement links TRBV10-1 to TRBJ2-3; the D is unclear. The V end lost 4 bases, the J end lost 14 bases, and 13 bases lay between the germline ends. CDR3 length: 11 residues. Per germline, CDR1 WNHNN and CDR2 SYGVQD (reference sequence). CDR3 coding DNA: TGCGCCAGCAGTGGTAGCTTAAAAACGTATTTT. Translated, it gives CASSGSLKTYF.

The J gene is TRBJ2-5, the V gene TRBV5-1; 9 nucleotides line up with TRBD2. The CDR3 extends over 16 amino acids. Germline V gene sequence: CDR1 SGHRS, CDR2 YFSETQ. V shed 7 bases, J shed 1 base, and the junction held 11 bases outside the gene matches. CDR3 region: CASRRASGTLQETQYF. The CDR3, as DNA: TGCGCCAGCCGGAGGGCTAGCGGGACTCTCCAAGAGACCCAGTACTTC.

The chain links TRBV7-8 to TRBJ1-2; the match to TRBD1 covers 7 bases. The CDR3 is made up of 14 amino acids. The V gene's germline CDR1 is SGHVS and CDR2 FQNEAQ. V was clipped by 1 base and J by 3 bases; unmatched bases: 2. The CDR3 region is CASSLGDSYYGYTF. The CDR3 region has the DNA TGTGCCAGCAGCTTAGGGGACAGCTACTATGGCTACACCTTC.

CDR3: CASTAGVDNEQFF. CDR3 sequence (DNA): TGTGCCAGCACCGCGGGGGTGGACAATGAGCAGTTCTTC. This chain joins TRBV27 and TRBJ2-1; 7 bases line up with TRBD2. The CDR3 extends over 13 amino acids. The junction had 5 bases not matched to a gene; V was cut back by 7 bases and J by 5 bases. Germline V gene sequence: CDR1 MNHEY, CDR2 SMNVEV (reference sequence).

The chain employs TRBV9 and TRBJ2-5, with TRBD2 matching over 7 bases. Germline V gene lookup returns CDR1 SGDLS and CDR2 YYNGEE. Trimming took 4 bases from V and 5 from J; bases not matched to a gene: 8. The CDR3 sequence is 14 residues long. CDR3 bases: TGTGCCAGCAGCCCCCGACTAGCTTCGGAGACCCAGTACTTC. Translation gives CASSPRLASETQYF.

The chain recombines TRBV24-1 with TRBJ2-1; 7 positions match TRBD1. CDR3 length: 13 residues. The germline V gene has CDR1 KGHDR and CDR2 SFDVKD. J gave up 10 bases and V 3 bases, and 5 bases lay outside the gene matches. CDR3 loop: CATSDHRGLEQFF. The CDR3 DNA follows: TGTGCCACCAGTGATCACAGGGGATTGGAGCAGTTCTTC.

The gene calls are TRBV21-1 and TRBJ1-2; the table's D call of TRBD1 was not tested on the DNA. TRBV21-1 is a pseudogene. The CDR3 is 13 residues long. The CDR3, as DNA: TGTGCCAGCAGCATGGGGCGTGCCTATGGCTACACCTTC. It yields the protein CASSMGRAYGYTF.

The chain joins TRBV7-8 to TRBJ1-3; D remains ambiguous. Germline assignment: CDR1 SGHVS and CDR2 FQNEAQ. The V gene lost 2 bases and the J gene lost 0 bases, with 8 bases spanning the gap. CDR3 size: 15 residues. This CDR3 is CASSLWRNSGNTIYF. CDR3 DNA: TGTGCCAGCAGCTTATGGAGAAACTCTGGAAACACCATATATTTT.

The chain recombines TRBV12-3 or TRBV12-4 with TRBJ1-3, with unresolved D. The CDR3 covers 13 residues. V dropped 4 bases and J dropped 0 bases, with 4 bases sitting between them. CDR3 in amino acids: CASSYFSGNTIYF. The CDR3 DNA reads as TGTGCCAGCAGTTACTTCTCTGGAAACACCATATATTTT.

Only one count was recorded for this clone. V and J are TRBV7-9 and TRBJ2-2; perhaps TRBD1 as D (6 bases). Looked up from germline, CDR1 is SEHNR and CDR2 is FQNEAQ (reference sequence). V lost 1 base to trimming and J lost 0 bases, with 6 bases between them. This CDR3 is 15 amino acids long. In DNA, the CDR3 is TGTGCCAGCAGCTTAGGGACAGCGAACACCGGGGAGCTGTTTTTT. Translation: CASSLGTANTGELFF.

The rearrangement links TRBV5-4 to TRBJ2-7, with TRBD1 as a possible D gene (6 bases). Germline CDR1 reads SGHNT; CDR2 reads YYREEE (reference sequence). The CDR3 runs 14 residues. Trimming left V 4 bases short and J 3 bases short, with 14 bases between. The DNA for the CDR3 is TGTGCCAGCAGCACCGGACAGACCTACTACGAGCAGTACTTC. This codes for CASSTGQTYYEQYF.

This clone showed up many times. This chain connects TRBV6-5 to TRBJ2-7; D is unclear. Germline CDR1 reads MNHEY; CDR2 reads SVGAGI. The V gene lost 6 bases and the J gene lost 0 bases, with 9 bases spanning the gap. The CDR3 runs to 13 residues. The CDR3 DNA sequence: TGTGCCAGCAGGACACCTCCCTCCTACGAGCAGTACTTC. Its translation is CASRTPPSYEQYF.

The chain links TRBV24-1 to TRBJ2-1, with 7 bases aligning to TRBD2. The CDR3 runs 15 residues. Losses at the gene ends were 5 bases for V and 4 bases for J; bases not matched to a gene: 7. Germline CDR1 KGHDR, CDR2 SFDVKD. DNA of the CDR3: TGTGCCACCAGTGTAGGGGACGGGGGGTACAATGAGCAGTTCTTC. Its protein is CATSVGDGGYNEQFF.

This clone was seen a single time. The gene calls are TRBV30 and TRBJ1-2; 7 positions match TRBD1. Unmatched junction bases numbered 2, after V lost 4 bases and J lost 0 bases. Germline CDR1 GTSNPN, CDR2 SVGIG (reference sequence). The CDR3 has 13 residues. The CDR3, as DNA: TGTGCCTGGAATGGACAGGCTAACTATGGCTACACCTTC. Translated, it gives CAWNGQANYGYTF.

About this clone: This CDR3 is also generated by other DNA sequences in the sample. The chain has TRBV5-6 and TRBJ2-7; TRBD1 might be the D (5 bases). Trimming shortened V by 0 bases and J by 6 bases, and 10 bases separated the two germline ends. The CDR3 extends over 13 amino acids. Germline CDR1 is SGHDT and CDR2 is YYEEEE. CDR3 coding DNA: TGTGCCAGCAGCTTGGGCCAGGGTAGCGAGCAGTACTTC. Its protein is CASSLGQGSEQYF.

This clone has a count of ten or more. CDR3 region: CASSPASNYGYTF. DNA for the CDR3: TGTGCCAGCTCACCAGCGAGTAACTATGGCTACACCTTC. The rearrangement uses TRBV18 and TRBJ1-2; D is uncertain. Germline assignment: CDR1 KGHSH and CDR2 LQKENI. The V gene lost 2 bases and the J gene lost 1 base, with 5 bases spanning the gap. CDR3 length equals 13 residues. Looking up the rest from reference TRBV18 and TRBJ1-2 gives the full variable domain: NAGVMQNPRHLVRRRGQEARLRCSPMKGHSHVYWYRQLPEEGLKFMVYLQKENIIDESGMPKERFSAEFPKEGPSILRIQQVVRGDSAAYFCASSPASNYGYTFGSGTRLTVV.

The CDR3 here is CASSSPAGNSPLHF. The CDR3 region has the DNA TGTGCCAGCTCATCGCCCGCCGGTAATTCACCCCTCCACTTT. The chain links TRBV18 to TRBJ1-6; D unclear. The CDR3 length is 14 residues. Trimming took off 5 bases at V and 6 bases at J, with 11 bases between the two ends. CDR1 KGHSH and CDR2 LQKENI come from the germline V gene.

This chain uses TRBV7-2 with TRBJ2-7; 15 bases are a match to TRBD2. V was pared by 4 bases and J by 4 bases, with 11 bases of the junction left unmatched. The CDR3 sequence is 18 residues long. CDR1 SGHTA and CDR2 FQGNSA come from the germline V gene. The CDR3 DNA reads as TGTGCCAGCAGCTCCGGGACTAGCGGGAGGCTTTTCGGTTACGAGCAGTACTTC. Amino acid sequence: CASSSGTSGRLFGYEQYF.

The chain employs TRBV5-1 and TRBJ2-5, with D possibly being TRBD1 (6 bases). Looked up from germline, CDR1 is SGHRS and CDR2 is YFSETQ. Trimming removed 4 bases from V and 1 base from J, with 8 bases in between. The CDR3 extends over 13 amino acids. The CDR3 spells CASSGTPQETQYF. In DNA form, the CDR3 reads TGCGCCAGCAGCGGGACACCCCAAGAGACCCAGTACTTC. Full variable domain (missing parts from reference TRBV5-1 and TRBJ2-5): KAGVTQTPRYLIKTRGQQVTLSCSPISGHRSVSWYQQTPGQGLQFLFEYFSETQRNKGNFPGRFSGRQFSNSRSEMNVSTLELGDSALYLCASSGTPQETQYFGPGTRLLVL.

The J gene is TRBJ2-1, the V gene TRBV3-1 (or the pseudogene TRBV3-2); 10 bases align to TRBD2. This CDR3 comprises 15 residues. V dropped 2 bases and J dropped 4; count of bases not matched to a gene: 2. The germline CDR1 and CDR2 sequences are LGHDT and YNNKEL (reference sequence). The CDR3, as DNA: TGTGCCAGCAGCCAAACTAGCGGGAAGTACAATGAGCAGTTCTTC. Its protein product is CASSQTSGKYNEQFF.